The sequence of this T cell receptor beta chain was determined in a study of shared clonotypes between healthy human individuals (dated by TCRdb to between 2020 and 2021). Regarding the complete study: The cohort comprised a couple of women and a few men aged 18 to 49 years. Libraries were prepared and TCR repertoires were sequenced by different laboratories using diverse techniques, in order to increase sequencing depth and limit assay-specific biases. Each donor's leukapheresis produced roughly between roughly 0.85 and 10 billion PBMCs. To estimate repertoire size and how much clonotype sharing occurs between individuals, the study deeply sequenced the blood TCR repertoires of several healthy adults. Per donor, three plates each were used for CD4 naive and CD4 memory, two for CD8 naive, and one for CD8 memory.

Reading the germline V gene (reference sequence) gives CDR1 MNHNY and CDR2 SVGAGI. The CDR3 runs 13 residues from the cysteine to the phenylalanine. Of all the DNA, just the CDR3 is kept, 39 bases in frame from base 1. V trim: 5 bases; J trim: 5 bases; unmatched bases: 4. On the study overall, not on this receptor specifically: Even with the large sequencing depth, rarefaction of the sorted-subset datasets indicated that sequencing was incomplete. Pairwise subsampling indicated that sequencing depth was expected to affect the degree of clonotype sharing among donors. Across a handful of donors, approximately 4.9% of naive CD4, approximately 3.6% of naive CD8, roughly 2.3% of memory CD4, and under 0.45% of memory CD8 clonotypes were shared. Higher generation probabilities were observed for clonotypes shared by all four sorted-subset donors than for non-shared clonotypes. Sampling was restricted to blood, and TCR repertoires in tissues likely differ from the TCR repertoires found in blood. Naive subsets generally had larger estimated clonotype richness than memory subsets did. The genetic and exposure-history diversity represented was limited by the small number of donors.

Using the deep immunoSEQ assay, multiplex PCR amplified TCR CDR3 regions from genomic DNA. Extracted genomic DNA from each cell subset was distributed evenly across all wells of several immunoSEQ 96-well plates, and each plate was treated as a replicate. Each replicate PCR for sorted subsets received roughly 0.2 ug genomic DNA, equal to around 32,000 T cell genomes. Purified libraries were measured with a Qubit 3.0 fluorometer, size-checked on a Bioanalyzer 2100, and measured again with the KAPA Library Quantification kit. Each immunoSEQ 96-well plate was sequenced on its own single-read 150-cycle Illumina NextSeq 550 flow cell. In the authors' own workflow: Because only junctional sequences without quality scores were contained in the immunoSEQ output, filtering matching that applied to full-length reads could not be performed. To assign V/J genes and CDR3, sequences were annotated against IMGT germline references using PyIR, a Python wrapper for IgBLAST v1.9. Any read was removed if the V/J assignment was weak (E-value above 1e-6), the CDR3 was missing, or the read contained stop codons, out-of-frame junctions, or ambiguous translated residues. V3J clonotypes were defined by identical inferred V gene, J gene, and CDR3 amino acid sequence. To compute the percentage overlap between repertoires, the number of shared unique clonotypes was divided by the size of the smaller repertoire. Three approaches were used to assess repertoire richness: RTK rarefaction, the Chao1 estimator, and Recon v2.1 estimates of unobserved clonotypes. OLGA was used to compute generation probabilities for all TCRbeta clonotypes that the gDNA method yielded from a few donors. TCRdb obtained this table from immuneACCESS and retained in-frame rearrangements with V and J assigned. These tables miss some clones; where compared with another copy, unresolved V genes account for less than half of the shortfall, and the remainder is unexplained. V, J and clone size are those of that table, while D and trimming were read from the DNA. In this sample the table shows about 1.5 million clones, 95% to 99% of which occur a single time. The top ten constitute around 0.47% of the sample.

The donors were healthy, HIV-negative adults with no recently reported acute infections or vaccinations. Every donor was a Caucasian adult living in Nashville, Tennessee, USA. CD4+ T cells were enriched by magnetic negative selection; naive cells were then positively selected on CD45RA, and the negative fraction formed the memory subset. Blood was obtained by leukapheresis, after which PBMCs were separated by Ficoll-Histopaque density gradient centrifugation and cryopreserved in liquid nitrogen vapor phase. Analytical flow cytometry was used to check the purity and quantity of every magnetically sorted T cell population. From each sorted fraction, genomic DNA was isolated and quantified by UV absorbance on a Nanodrop 2000c. To note about this clone: It has no known antigen specificity. No qualities accompany the bases; no much larger clone lies one base away.

Sequencing was carried out using naive CD4+ T cells sorted from blood. The cell subset or site tag for this specimen amounts to: CD45RA+ positively selected. The rearranged segments are TRBV6-6 and TRBJ1-2, with TRBD1 matching 8 junction bases. The receptor's source is a man younger than 40 in good health. The DNA sequence is given as TGTGCCAGCAGTACAGGGGGACATTATGGCTACACCTTC. It translates to CASSTGGHYGYTF.